One sample yielded the 27 T cell receptor beta chains listed below, sequenced in a study of shared clonotypes between healthy human individuals. In the naive CD8 group, cells lacked CD45RO and were positively selected for CCR7, so terminally differentiated effector memory CD45RA+ cells were left out. The protocol was immunoSEQ multiplex PCR, while the TCRdb copy is restricted to in-frame clones and leaves out a portion. The table includes roughly 770,000 clones, approximately 96% detected once. Source material: naive CD8+ T cells sorted from blood. The receptors were sampled from a man aged 30 to 45 in good health.

CDR3 loop: CASRTADYYNEQFF. CDR3 DNA sequence: TGTGCCAGCAGGACAGCGGACTACTACAATGAGCAGTTCTTC. V usage is TRBV25-1 and J usage is TRBJ2-1; maybe TRBD2 (6 bases). Trimming removed 6 bases from V and 3 bases from J, with 12 bases in between. CDR1 is MGHDK, CDR2 SYGVNS, per germline. This CDR3 is 14 amino acids long.

This chain uses TRBV6-5 with TRBJ2-1, with D possibly being TRBD1 (5 bases). This CDR3 comprises 13 residues. The ends were cut back, 5 bases at V and 5 bases at J, with 10 bases in the middle. The germline gives CDR1 MNHEY, CDR2 SVGAGI. The CDR3 DNA reads TGTGCCAGCAGTCAAGGGGCCAACAATGAGCAGTTCTTC. Protein product: CASSQGANNEQFF.

This clone came up once. The chain couples TRBV9 to TRBJ2-3, with 14 positions matching TRBD2. From germline, CDR1 is SGDLS and CDR2 YYNGEE. V was pared by 3 bases and J by 1 base, with 10 bases of the junction left unmatched. The CDR3 length is 19 residues. CDR3 DNA sequence: TGTGCCAGCAGCGCAACCGGGACTAGCGGGAGAAAAGGCACAGATACGCAGTATTTT. Its translation is CASSATGTSGRKGTDTQYF.

The chain recombines TRBV6-6 with TRBJ1-5; 11 bases map to TRBD1. Losses at the gene ends were 5 bases for V and 3 bases for J; bases not matched to a gene: 6. Germline V gene lookup returns CDR1 MNHNY and CDR2 SVGAGI (reference sequence). This CDR3 has 16 amino acids. CDR3 sequence reads: CASSQDRGLTNQPQHF. In DNA form, the CDR3 reads TGTGCCAGCAGTCAGGACAGGGGGCTAACCAATCAGCCCCAGCATTTT.

The V and J genes are TRBV10-1 and TRBJ1-5; D is unclear. The CDR3 is made up of 16 amino acids. Looked up from germline, CDR1 is WNHNN and CDR2 is SYGVQD (reference sequence). With 0 bases removed from V and 0 bases from J, the gap between germline ends came to 9 bases. CDR3 sequence: CASSESIPDSNQPQHF. The CDR3 nucleotides read TGCGCCAGCAGTGAGTCGATCCCAGATAGCAATCAGCCCCAGCATTTT.

This clone was seen only once. The gene calls are TRBV4-1 and TRBJ2-7; D call uncertain. With 0 bases removed from V and 3 bases from J, the gap between germline ends came to 6 bases. Germline CDR1 MGHRA, CDR2 YSYEKL. The CDR3 has 13 amino acids. The CDR3 coding sequence is TGCGCCAGCAGCCAAGAACTGTACTACGAGCAGTACTTC. It specifies CASSQELYYEQYF.

The chain has TRBV7-8 and TRBJ1-5; no clear D. The CDR3 totals 15 residues. The V and J ends lost 6 bases and 1 base respectively, with 13 bases between them. Germline V lookup: CDR1 SGHVS, CDR2 FQNEAQ. This CDR3 reads CASRGLPGSNQPQHF. CDR3 DNA sequence: TGTGCCAGCAGGGGGTTGCCGGGGAGCAATCAGCCCCAGCATTTT.

This rearrangement joins TRBV7-9 to TRBJ2-1; TRBD2 is a possible D gene (6 bases). With 5 bases removed from V and 0 bases from J, the gap between germline ends came to 14 bases. The CDR3 has 16 amino acids. The germline gives CDR1 SEHNR, CDR2 FQNEAQ (reference sequence). The chain's CDR3 is CASSELRGYSYNEQFF. The DNA for the CDR3 is TGTGCCAGCAGCGAGCTTCGGGGGTACTCCTACAATGAGCAGTTCTTC. The full variable domain, rest sourced from reference TRBV7-9 and TRBJ2-1, is DTGVSQNPRHKITKRGQNVTFRCDPISEHNRLYWYRQTLGQGPEFLTYFQNEAQLEKSRLLSDRFSAERPKGSFSTLEIQRTEQGDSAMYLCASSELRGYSYNEQFFGPGTRLTVL.

The chain carries TRBV6-6 and TRBJ1-1; 8 bases are shared with TRBD1. The germline V gene has CDR1 MNHNY and CDR2 SVGAGI (reference sequence). The J segment lost 0 bases and the V segment lost 2 bases, leaving 5 bases of the junction unmatched. The length of the CDR3 is 16 residues. As DNA, the CDR3 is TGTGCCAGCAGTTACCCCTTGGACAGGGTGAACACTGAAGCTTTCTTT. Translation: CASSYPLDRVNTEAFF.

The chain carries TRBV7-3 and TRBJ2-2; D not certain. The germline V gene encodes CDR1 SGHTA and CDR2 FQGTGA. The CDR3 consists of 13 residues. V was trimmed by 5 bases and J by 4 bases, leaving 8 bases between them. In DNA form, the CDR3 reads TGTGCCAGCAGCGGAGATGGCACCGGGGAGCTGTTTTTT. It translates to CASSGDGTGELFF.

The chain couples TRBV28 to TRBJ2-7, with 10 bases identical to TRBD2. Germline V CDR1 and CDR2: MDHEN, SYDVKM. This CDR3 contains 16 residues. Germline trimming cut 4 bases from V and 4 bases from J; bases unmatched to any gene: 10. In DNA form, the CDR3 reads TGTGCCAGCAGTTCCCCTCTAGCGGGAGTAGGGTACGAGCAGTACTTC. Translated, it gives CASSSPLAGVGYEQYF.

The CDR3 nucleotides are TGTGCCAGCAGTGATCCCGGGAGGGCTTGGGATACGCAGTATTTT. It is translated as CASSDPGRAWDTQYF. This chain connects TRBV27 to TRBJ2-3, with TRBD2 identical over 8 bases. Germline lookup yields CDR1 MNHEY and CDR2 SMNVEV (reference sequence). V was clipped by 5 bases and J by 6 bases; unmatched bases: 10. This CDR3 has 15 residues.

The chain is built from TRBV7-9 and TRBJ2-7; 8 bases align to TRBD2. Germline V gene sequence: CDR1 SEHNR, CDR2 FQNEAQ (reference sequence). The CDR3 loop spans 14 amino acids. Unmatched junction bases numbered 3, after V lost 2 bases and J lost 3 bases. CDR3: CASSLSAGDYEQYF. DNA for the CDR3: TGTGCCAGCAGCTTATCAGCGGGAGACTACGAGCAGTACTTC.

A remark on this clone: Other DNA sequences in this specimen translate into the identical CDR3. This chain connects TRBV7-8 to TRBJ2-7; no firm D call. V dropped 1 base and J dropped 2 bases, with 6 bases sitting between them. Germline assignment: CDR1 SGHVS and CDR2 FQNEAQ. This CDR3 contains 13 residues. The CDR3 sequence: CASSLEAPYEQYF. The DNA for the CDR3 is TGTGCCAGCAGCTTAGAGGCACCCTACGAGCAGTACTTC.

The chain is built from TRBV27 and TRBJ2-5, with 9 bases lining up with TRBD1. Germline loops: CDR1 MNHEY, CDR2 SMNVEV (reference sequence). This CDR3 region has 15 residues. J gave up 4 bases and V 5 bases, and 8 bases lay outside the gene matches. CDR3 residues: CASSRDRAGRETQYF. The CDR3, as DNA: TGTGCCAGCAGTCGGGACAGGGCCGGTCGAGAGACCCAGTACTTC.

This chain connects TRBV29-1 to TRBJ1-2, with D possibly TRBD1 on 5 matching bases. Germline values: CDR1 SQVTM, CDR2 ANQGSEA. CDR3 length: 13 amino acids. V gave up 3 bases and J gave up 6 bases, with 14 bases separating them. The CDR3 spells CSVDEGMRDGYTF. DNA of the CDR3: TGCAGCGTTGATGAGGGGATGAGGGATGGCTACACCTTC.

Only a few counts were recorded for this clone. The chain links TRBV4-1 to TRBJ1-1; D remains ambiguous. Trimming took off 1 base at V and 3 bases at J, with 6 bases between the two ends. The germline gives CDR1 MGHRA, CDR2 YSYEKL. This CDR3 is 13 amino acids long. CDR3 bases: TGCGCCAGCAGCCAAGCGGACCACACTGAAGCTTTCTTT. Its protein product is CASSQADHTEAFF.

The gene calls are TRBV7-9 and TRBJ1-2; a weak D match, TRBD1 (6 bases). CDR1 and CDR2 (germline): SEHNR, FQNEAQ (reference sequence). CDR3 length: 19 residues. The V end was cut by 4 bases, the J end by 11 bases, with 35 bases between. The CDR3 DNA is TGTGCCAGCAGCTCGCCTTTTGACACACCCCGGGACATCGCCAAAGGTTACACCTTC. Residues: CASSSPFDTPRDIAKGYTF.

The chain links TRBV6-5 to TRBJ2-3, with 13 bases aligning to TRBD2. This CDR3 is built from 15 residues. V dropped 6 bases and J dropped 1; count of bases not matched to a gene: 1. CDR1 and CDR2 from the germline V gene are MNHEY and SVGAGI. The CDR3 nucleotides are TGTGCCAGCAGCGGGACTAGCGGGGGCACAGATACGCAGTATTTT. Translated, it gives CASSGTSGGTDTQYF.

The chain is built from TRBV7-3 and TRBJ2-6, with D perhaps matching TRBD2 (6 bases). The CDR3 is made up of 17 amino acids. Germline V gene data show CDR1 as SGHTA and CDR2 as FQGTGA. V lost 3 bases, J lost 0 bases, and 12 bases lay in between. Here the CDR3 reads CASSLGGDSSGANVLTF. CDR3 DNA: TGTGCCAGCAGCTTGGGAGGAGACAGCTCTGGGGCCAACGTCCTGACTTTC. The variable domain in full, with the rest retrieved from reference TRBV7-3 and TRBJ2-6, is GAGVSQTPSNKVTEKGKYVELRCDPISGHTALYWYRQSLGQGPEFLIYFQGTGAADDSGLPNDRFFAVRPEGSVSTLKIQRTERGDSAVYLCASSLGGDSSGANVLTFGAGSRLTVL.

The chain carries TRBV28 and TRBJ2-1; maybe TRBD1 (6 bases). The germline V gene encodes CDR1 MDHEN and CDR2 SYDVKM. This CDR3 spans 15 amino acids. The V and J ends lost 8 bases and 4 bases respectively, with 18 bases between them. This CDR3 reads CASLHTHTGYNEQFF. CDR3 DNA sequence: TGTGCCAGCCTGCACACCCACACAGGGTACAATGAGCAGTTCTTC.

V is TRBV9 and J is TRBJ2-5; the match to TRBD2 covers 7 bases. Trimming at V came to 3 bases and at J to 4 bases, leaving 12 bases not matched to a gene. The CDR3 length is 16 residues. CDR1 and CDR2 from the germline V gene are SGDLS and YYNGEE. CDR3 DNA sequence: TGTGCCAGCAGCGGTCTGACGGGAGGTCTGGGAGAGACCCAGTACTTC. Its protein product is CASSGLTGGLGETQYF.

The chain combines TRBV5-1 with TRBJ1-2, with 9 nucleotides matching TRBD1. The CDR3 totals 17 residues. Trimming took 2 bases from V and 0 from J; bases not matched to a gene: 8. Germline-derived CDR1 and CDR2 are SGHRS and YFSETQ. The CDR3 DNA reads TGCGCCAGCAGCTTAATACCGGGACAGGGAGCTAACTATGGCTACACCTTC. This encodes CASSLIPGQGANYGYTF. The variable domain in full, completed from reference TRBV5-1 and TRBJ1-2, reads KAGVTQTPRYLIKTRGQQVTLSCSPISGHRSVSWYQQTPGQGLQFLFEYFSETQRNKGNFPGRFSGRQFSNSRSEMNVSTLELGDSALYLCASSLIPGQGANYGYTFGSGTRLTVV.

This rearrangement joins TRBV27 to TRBJ2-5, with TRBD2 matching 9 bases. Trimming removed 5 bases from V and 3 bases from J; junction bases left unmatched: 7. The CDR3 totals 15 residues. Per germline, CDR1 MNHEY and CDR2 SMNVEV (reference sequence). The CDR3 bases are TGTGCCAGCAGTCGCGGGCCTAGCGGGGAAGAGACCCAGTACTTC. This codes for CASSRGPSGEETQYF.

This rearrangement joins TRBV2 to TRBJ2-5, with unresolved D. The CDR3 is 11 amino acids. The germline V gene has CDR1 SNHLY and CDR2 FYNNEI. Between the trimmed V and J ends, which lost 2 bases and 5 bases, there was a span of 3 bases. CDR3 amino acids: CASSESETQYF. The CDR3 region has the DNA TGTGCCAGCAGTGAATCTGAGACCCAGTACTTC.

The V gene is TRBV5-6, the J gene TRBJ2-1, with 11 bases that match TRBD2. V was pared by 0 bases and J by 4 bases, with 0 bases of the junction left unmatched. The CDR3 contains 15 residues. Germline V gives CDR1 SGHDT, CDR2 YYEEEE. CDR3 protein: CASSLVAGGYNEQFF. The CDR3 DNA sequence: TGTGCCAGCAGCTTGGTAGCGGGAGGGTACAATGAGCAGTTCTTC.

This clone was observed a few times. The chain joins TRBV5-5 to TRBJ2-2; tentatively, D is TRBD2 (5 bases). Trimming left V 0 bases short and J 4 bases short, with 13 bases between. CDR3 size: 16 residues. Germline assignment: CDR1 SGHKS and CDR2 YYEKEE (reference sequence). The CDR3 DNA is TGTGCCAGCAGCTTGGCTACGGGGTTTGTCACCGGGGAGCTGTTTTTT. It translates to CASSLATGFVTGELFF.